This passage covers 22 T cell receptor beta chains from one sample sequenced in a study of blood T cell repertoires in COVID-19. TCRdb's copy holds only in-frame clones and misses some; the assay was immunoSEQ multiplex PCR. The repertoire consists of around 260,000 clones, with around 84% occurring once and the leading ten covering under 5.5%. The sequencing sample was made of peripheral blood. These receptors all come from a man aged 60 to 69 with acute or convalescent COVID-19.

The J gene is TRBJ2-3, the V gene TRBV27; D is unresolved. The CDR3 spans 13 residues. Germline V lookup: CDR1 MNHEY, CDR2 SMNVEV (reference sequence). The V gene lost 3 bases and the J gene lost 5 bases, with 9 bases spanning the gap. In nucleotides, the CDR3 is TGTGCCAGCAGTTTCTCGCCAGTAGATACGCAGTATTTT. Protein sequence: CASSFSPVDTQYF.

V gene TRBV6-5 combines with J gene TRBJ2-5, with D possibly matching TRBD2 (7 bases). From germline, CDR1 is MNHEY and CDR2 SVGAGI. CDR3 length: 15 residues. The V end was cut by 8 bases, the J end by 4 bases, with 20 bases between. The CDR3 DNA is TGTGCCAGCTCTCTGGGGGGGCGTGGGGTAGAGACCCAGTACTTC. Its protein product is CASSLGGRGVETQYF.

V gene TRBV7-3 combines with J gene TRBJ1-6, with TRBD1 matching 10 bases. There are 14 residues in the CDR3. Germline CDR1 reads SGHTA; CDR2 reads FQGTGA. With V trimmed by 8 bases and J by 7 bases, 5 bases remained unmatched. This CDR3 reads CASSRGQGNSPLHF. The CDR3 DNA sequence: TGTGCCAGCTCGAGGGGACAGGGGAATTCACCCCTCCACTTT.

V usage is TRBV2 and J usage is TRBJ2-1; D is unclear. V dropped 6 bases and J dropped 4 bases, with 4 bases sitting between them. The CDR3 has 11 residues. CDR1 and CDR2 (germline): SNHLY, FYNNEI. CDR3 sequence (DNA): TGTGCCAGCAGATCTTACAATGAGCAGTTCTTC. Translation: CASRSYNEQFF.

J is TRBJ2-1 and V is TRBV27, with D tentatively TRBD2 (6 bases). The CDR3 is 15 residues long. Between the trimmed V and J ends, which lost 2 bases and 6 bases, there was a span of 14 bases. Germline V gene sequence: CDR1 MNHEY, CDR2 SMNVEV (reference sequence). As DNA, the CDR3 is TGTGCCAGCAGTTTAACCGGGGCGCGGGGCAATGAGCAGTTCTTC. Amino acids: CASSLTGARGNEQFF.

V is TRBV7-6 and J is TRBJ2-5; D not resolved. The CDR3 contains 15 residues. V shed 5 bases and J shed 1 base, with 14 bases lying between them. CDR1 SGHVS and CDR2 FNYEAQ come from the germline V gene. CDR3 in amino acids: CASSREVRPQETQYF. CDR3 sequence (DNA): TGTGCCAGCAGCCGTGAGGTTAGACCCCAAGAGACCCAGTACTTC.

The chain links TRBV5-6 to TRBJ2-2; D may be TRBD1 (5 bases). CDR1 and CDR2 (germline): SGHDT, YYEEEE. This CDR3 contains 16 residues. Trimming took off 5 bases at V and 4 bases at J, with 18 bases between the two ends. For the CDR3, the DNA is TGTGCCAGCAGTCCCCGTGCCAGGGAAATCACCGGGGAGCTGTTTTTT. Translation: CASSPRAREITGELFF.

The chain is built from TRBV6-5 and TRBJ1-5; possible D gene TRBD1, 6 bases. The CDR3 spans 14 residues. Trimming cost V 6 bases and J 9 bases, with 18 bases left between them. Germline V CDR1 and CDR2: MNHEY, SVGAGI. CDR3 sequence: CASSPDQKGGPQHF. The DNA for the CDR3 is TGTGCCAGCAGCCCGGACCAAAAAGGGGGGCCCCAGCATTTT.

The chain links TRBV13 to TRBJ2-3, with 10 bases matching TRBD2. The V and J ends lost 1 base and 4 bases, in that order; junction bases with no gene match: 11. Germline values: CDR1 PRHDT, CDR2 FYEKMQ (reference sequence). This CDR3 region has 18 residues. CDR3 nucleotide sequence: TGTGCCAGCAGCTTAGCAGCGGGGGGGCCTCTGGGCTCAGATACGCAGTATTTT. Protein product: CASSLAAGGPLGSDTQYF.

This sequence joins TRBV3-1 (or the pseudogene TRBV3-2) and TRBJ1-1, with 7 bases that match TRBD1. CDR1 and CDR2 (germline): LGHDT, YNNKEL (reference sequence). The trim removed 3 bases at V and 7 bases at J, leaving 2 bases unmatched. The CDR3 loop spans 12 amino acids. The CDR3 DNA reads TGTGCCAGCAGCCACCAGGGGGGTGAAGCTTTCTTT. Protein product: CASSHQGGEAFF.

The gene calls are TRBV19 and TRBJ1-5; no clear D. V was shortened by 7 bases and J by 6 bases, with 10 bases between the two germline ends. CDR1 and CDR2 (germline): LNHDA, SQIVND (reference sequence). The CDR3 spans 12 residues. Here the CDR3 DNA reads TGTGCCAGTAAGTTGGCGGGTCAGCCCCAGCATTTT. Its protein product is CASKLAGQPQHF.

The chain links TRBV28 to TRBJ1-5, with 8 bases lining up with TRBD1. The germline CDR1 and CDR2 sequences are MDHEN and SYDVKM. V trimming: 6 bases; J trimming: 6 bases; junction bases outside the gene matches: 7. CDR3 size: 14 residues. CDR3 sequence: CASSPTGVSQPQHF. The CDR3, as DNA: TGTGCCAGCAGCCCGACAGGGGTGAGTCAGCCCCAGCATTTT.

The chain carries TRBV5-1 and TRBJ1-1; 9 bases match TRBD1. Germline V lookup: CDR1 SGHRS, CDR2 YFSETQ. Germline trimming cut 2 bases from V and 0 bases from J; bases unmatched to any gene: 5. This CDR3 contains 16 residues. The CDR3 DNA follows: TGCGCCAGCAGCTTCGGGACAGGGAGGGTGAACACTGAAGCTTTCTTT. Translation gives CASSFGTGRVNTEAFF. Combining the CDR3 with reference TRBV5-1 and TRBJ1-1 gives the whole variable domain KAGVTQTPRYLIKTRGQQVTLSCSPISGHRSVSWYQQTPGQGLQFLFEYFSETQRNKGNFPGRFSGRQFSNSRSEMNVSTLELGDSALYLCASSFGTGRVNTEAFFGQGTRLTVV.

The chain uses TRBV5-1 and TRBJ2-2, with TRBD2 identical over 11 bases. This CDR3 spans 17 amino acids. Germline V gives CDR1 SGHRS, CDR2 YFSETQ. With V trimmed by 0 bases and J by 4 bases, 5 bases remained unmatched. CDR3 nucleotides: TGCGCCAGCAGCTTGGAGGCTAGCGGGGGGAGCACCGGGGAGCTGTTTTTT. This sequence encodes CASSLEASGGSTGELFF.

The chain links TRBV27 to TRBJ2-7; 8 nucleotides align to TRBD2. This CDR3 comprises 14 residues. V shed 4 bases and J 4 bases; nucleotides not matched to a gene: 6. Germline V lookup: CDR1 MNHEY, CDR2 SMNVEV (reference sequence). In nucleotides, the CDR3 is TGTGCCAGCAGTTGGCTCGGGAGGGGATACGAGCAGTACTTC. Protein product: CASSWLGRGYEQYF.

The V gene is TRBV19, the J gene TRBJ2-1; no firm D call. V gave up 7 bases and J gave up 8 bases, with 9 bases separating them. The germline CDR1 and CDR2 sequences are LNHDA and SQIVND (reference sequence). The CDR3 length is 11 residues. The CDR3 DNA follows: TGTGCCAGTACTTCCACAGATGAGCAGTTCTTC. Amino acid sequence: CASTSTDEQFF. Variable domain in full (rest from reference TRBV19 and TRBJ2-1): DGGITQSPKYLFRKEGQNVTLSCEQNLNHDAMYWYRQDPGQGLRLIYYSQIVNDFQKGDIAEGYSVSREKKESFPLTVTSAQKNPTAFYLCASTSTDEQFFGPGTRLTVL.

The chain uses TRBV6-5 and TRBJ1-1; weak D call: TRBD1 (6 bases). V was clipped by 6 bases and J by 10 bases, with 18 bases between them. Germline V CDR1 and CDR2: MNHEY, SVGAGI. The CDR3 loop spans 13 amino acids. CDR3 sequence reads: CASRPRGGWRAFF. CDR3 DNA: TGTGCCAGCAGACCAAGGGGGGGGTGGCGAGCTTTCTTT.

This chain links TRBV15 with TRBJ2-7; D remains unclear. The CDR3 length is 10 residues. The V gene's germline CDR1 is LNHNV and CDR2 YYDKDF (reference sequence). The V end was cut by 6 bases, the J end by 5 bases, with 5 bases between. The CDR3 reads CATRSHEQYF. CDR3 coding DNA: TGTGCCACCAGATCTCACGAGCAGTACTTC.

The CDR3 nucleotides read TGCGCCAGCAGCCAAGATCGGGTCCCCTCTGGAAACACCATATATTTT. This sequence encodes CASSQDRVPSGNTIYF. The chain uses TRBV4-3 and TRBJ1-3; D remains unclear. CDR1 and CDR2 from the germline V gene are LGHNA and YSLEER. V was shortened by 0 bases and J by 0 bases, with 9 bases between the two germline ends. The CDR3 length is 16 residues.

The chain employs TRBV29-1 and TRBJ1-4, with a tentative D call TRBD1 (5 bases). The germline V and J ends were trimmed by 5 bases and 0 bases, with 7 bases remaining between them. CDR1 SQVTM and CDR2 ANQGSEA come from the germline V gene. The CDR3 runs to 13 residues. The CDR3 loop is CSVRGTTNEKLFF. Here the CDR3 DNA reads TGCAGCGTTCGGGGGACAACTAATGAAAAACTGTTTTTT.

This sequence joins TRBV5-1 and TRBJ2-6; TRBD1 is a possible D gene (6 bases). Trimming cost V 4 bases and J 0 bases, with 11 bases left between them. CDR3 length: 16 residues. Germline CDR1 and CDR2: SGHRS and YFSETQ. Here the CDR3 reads CASSPTGTSGANVLTF. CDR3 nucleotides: TGCGCCAGCAGCCCTACAGGGACCTCTGGGGCCAACGTCCTGACTTTC.

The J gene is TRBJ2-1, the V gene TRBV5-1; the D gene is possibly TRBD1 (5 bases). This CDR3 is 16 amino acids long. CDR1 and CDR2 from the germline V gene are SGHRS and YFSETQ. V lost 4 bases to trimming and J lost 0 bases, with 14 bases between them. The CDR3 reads CASSNAGSSSYNEQFF. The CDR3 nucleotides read TGCGCCAGCAGCAACGCAGGGTCGAGCTCCTACAATGAGCAGTTCTTC.